Below are 23 T cell receptor beta chains sequenced from a single sample in a study of tumor and adjacent non-tumor tissue in lung cancer. A modified ARM-PCR protocol with three rounds of nested PCR amplified TCRbeta. Each CDR3 protein gets one entry after TCRdb re-called the multiplex PCR reads with MiXCR. The sample lists some 80,000 distinct CDR3 sequences, roughly 72% occurring once. This sample's RNA came from whole unsorted tissue. The sequenced sample was lung tumor tissue. The receptors were sampled from a woman aged 40 to 50 with non-small cell lung cancer.

The J gene is TRBJ1-2, the V gene TRBV20-1, with a tentative D call TRBD1 (6 bases). Germline V gives CDR1 DFQATT, CDR2 SNEGSKA (reference sequence). Trimming cost V 7 bases and J 8 bases, with 17 bases left between them. This CDR3 region has 12 residues. The CDR3 DNA reads as TGCAGTGTTAGGTCTGGGGGGCCAGGCTACACCTTC. Its translation is CSVRSGGPGYTF.

This clonotype was detected a few times. The chain has TRBV11-2 and TRBJ2-1; D is ambiguous. The CDR3 spans 13 residues. Germline V gene data show CDR1 as SGHAT and CDR2 as FQNNGV. V was cut by 2 bases and J by 9 bases, with 11 bases left in between. CDR3 DNA: TGTGCCAGCAGCTTACGAAGGTCCGGTGAGCAGTTCTTC. Translating it yields CASSLRRSGEQFF.

This rearrangement joins TRBV20-1 to TRBJ2-1, with 8 bases fitting TRBD2. V trimming: 3 bases; J trimming: 9 bases; junction bases outside the gene matches: 10. The CDR3 consists of 14 residues. The germline CDR1 and CDR2 sequences are DFQATT and SNEGSKA (reference sequence). CDR3 in DNA: TGCAGTGCTAGCCCCCTGGCGGGAGGACCTGAGCAGTTCTTC. This encodes CSASPLAGGPEQFF.

A remark on this clonotype: At one end the junction does not follow the germline gene, possibly because of a read error. The genes are TRBV5-1 and TRBJ2-2; perhaps TRBD1 as D (5 bases). The germline CDR1 and CDR2 sequences are SGHRS and YFSETQ. The CDR3 length is 14 residues. The DNA for the CDR3 is TGCGCCAGCAGCTTGGACAGGCCCACCGAGGAGCTGTTTTTT. It specifies CASSLDRPTEELFF. The full variable domain, rest sourced from reference TRBV5-1 and TRBJ2-2, is KAGVTQTPRYLIKTRGQQVTLSCSPISGHRSVSWYQQTPGQGLQFLFEYFSETQRNKGNFPGRFSGRQFSNSRSEMNVSTLELGDSALYLCASSLDRPTEELFFGEGSRLTVL.

Remarks on this clonotype: The junction differs from germline at one of its ends, possibly a read error. The chain carries TRBV11-2 and TRBJ1-6; D unclear. Germline assignment: CDR1 SGHAT and CDR2 FQNNGV. The CDR3 consists of 15 residues. This CDR3 is CACSLSRDFVGPLHF. The DNA of the CDR3 is TGTGCCTGCAGTTTAAGTAGGGATTTCGTGGGCCCCCTCCACTTT. Variable domain in full (rest from reference TRBV11-2 and TRBJ1-6): EAGVAQSPRYKIIEKRQSVAFWCNPISGHATLYWYQQILGQGPKLLIQFQNNGVVDDSQLPKDRFSAERLKGVDSTLKIQPAKLEDSAVYLCACSLSRDFVGPLHFGNGTRLTVT.

The chain joins TRBV12-3 or TRBV12-4 to TRBJ2-1, with 8 bases that match TRBD2. The V and J ends lost 6 bases and 6 bases, in that order; junction bases with no gene match: 7. The CDR3 has 14 residues. The CDR3 nucleotides read TGTGCCAGCAGAGGTACTAGCGGTCGCAATGAGCAGTTCTTC. Protein: CASRGTSGRNEQFF.

In regard to this clonotype: A much larger clone differs by one base, so this may be a read error. This rearrangement joins TRBV7-9 to TRBJ2-5; D is unclear. The CDR3 covers 15 residues. Germline CDR1 is SEHNR and CDR2 is FQNEAQ (reference sequence). The CDR3: CVSSPTLGREETQYF. Written as DNA, the CDR3 is TGTGTCAGCAGCCCGACCTTAGGCAGAGAAGAGACCCAGTACTTC.

Remarks on this clonotype: Relative to the germline gene, one junction end is altered; a read error may explain this. This chain links TRBV6-1 with TRBJ2-3; 11 bases are a match to TRBD2. CDR3 length: 17 amino acids. Germline CDR1 reads MNHNS; CDR2 reads SASEGT. CDR3 in amino acids: CASNRSSSGGSTDTQYF. CDR3 DNA: TGTGCCAGCAATAGGTCATCTAGCGGGGGGAGCACGGATACGCAGTATTTT.

In its sample, this clonotype was seen a few times. Likely a read error: the CDR3 ends without its conserved phenylalanine or tryptophan. V usage is TRBV11-2 and J usage is TRBJ2-1; a possible D gene is TRBD2 (6 bases). The CDR3 spans 16 residues. The germline V gene encodes CDR1 SGHAT and CDR2 FQNNGV. In nucleotides, the CDR3 is TGTGCTAGCAGCTTAGGGCCACTAGCTGGGCGCAATGAGCAGTTCCTC. Translation gives CASSLGPLAGRNEQFL.

As to this clonotype: The junction differs from germline at one of its ends, possibly a read error. The genes are TRBV6-5 and TRBJ2-7, with a weak D call TRBD1 (5 bases). The CDR3 sequence is 15 residues long. Germline-derived CDR1 and CDR2 are MNHEY and SVGAGI. The chain's CDR3 is CASSYTPGPLYEQHF. As DNA, the CDR3 is TGTGCCAGCAGTTACACCCCAGGGCCCTTATACGAGCAGCACTTC.

The V call is TRBV6-2 or TRBV6-3, the J call TRBJ2-7, with TRBD2 as a possible D gene (5 bases). Between the trimmed V and J ends, which lost 7 bases and 13 bases, there was a span of 20 bases. Germline lookup yields CDR1 MNHEY and CDR2 SVGEGT. CDR3 size: 12 residues. Here the CDR3 DNA reads TGTGCCAGCAATTTTGCGGGCTACGGGCACTACTTC. It yields the protein CASNFAGYGHYF.

The chain employs TRBV6-5 and TRBJ1-2; D is perhaps TRBD1 (5 bases). Germline V gene data show CDR1 as MNHEY and CDR2 as SVGAGI. Trimming cost V 3 bases and J 8 bases, with 22 bases left between them. The CDR3 length is 16 residues. The CDR3 nucleotides are TGTGCCAGCAGTTATTCGTCGGGACTGGGTCTAAACGGCTACACCTTC. Protein product: CASSYSSGLGLNGYTF.

Worth noting for this clonotype: Mismatch with germline at one junction end may stem from a read error. This chain links TRBV12-3 or TRBV12-4 with TRBJ2-5, with unresolved D. CDR3 length: 12 amino acids. CDR3 loop: CASSQRRETQYF. CDR3 DNA sequence: TGTGCCAGCAGTCAACGGCGAGAGACCCAATACTTC.

About this clonotype: This may arise from a read error, as a much more abundant clone is one base away. V is TRBV20-1 and J is TRBJ2-1; 11 bases are shared with TRBD2. V shed 6 bases and J 8 bases; nucleotides not matched to a gene: 21. The germline CDR1 and CDR2 sequences are DFQATT and SNEGSKA (reference sequence). The CDR3 runs 18 residues. The CDR3 region has the DNA TGCAGTGCCCCAGGGTACGCGACTAGCGGGGACCTATACGATGAGCAGTTCTTC. This sequence encodes CSAPGYATSGDLYDEQFF.

Concerning this clonotype: At one of its ends the junction is not consistent with the germline gene, which may arise from a read error. DNA of the CDR3: TGTGCTAGCAGTTTACTGGCAGGTCTGGTCGAGCAGTACTTC. This codes for CASSLLAGLVEQYF. The rearrangement joins TRBV28 to TRBJ2-7; D not resolved. The V gene's germline CDR1 is MDHEN and CDR2 SYDVKM. The CDR3 is 14 amino acids.

On this clonotype itself: The junction differs from germline at one of its ends, possibly a read error. The chain is built from TRBV12-3 or TRBV12-4 and TRBJ2-1; 10 bases match TRBD2. The CDR3 has 15 residues. For the CDR3, the DNA is TGTGCCAGCAGAGGAGCGGGGGGGCATTTAGGTGAGCAATTCTTC. Translation gives CASRGAGGHLGEQFF.

About this clonotype itself: A read error may account for a junction end that differs from germline. The CDR3 coding sequence is TGTACCAGCAGCCGGACAGGCTTCGGGCAGTACTTC. It yields the protein CTSSRTGFGQYF. The chain employs TRBV11-2 and TRBJ2-7; TRBD1 agrees at 7 bases. CDR1 and CDR2 from the germline V gene are SGHAT and FQNNGV. This CDR3 spans 12 amino acids. The full variable domain, completed using reference TRBV11-2 and TRBJ2-7, is EAGVAQSPRYKIIEKRQSVAFWCNPISGHATLYWYQQILGQGPKLLIQFQNNGVVDDSQLPKDRFSAERLKGVDSTLKIQPAKLEDSAVYLCTSSRTGFGQYFGPGTRLTVT.

Worth noting for this clonotype: Germline and junction disagree at one end, which may indicate a read error. The CDR3 DNA follows: TGTGCCATCAGTTATCGGGGGCAGGATGAACAGTTCTTC. It encodes CAISYRGQDEQFF. The chain has TRBV6-2 or TRBV6-3 and TRBJ2-1; perhaps D is TRBD1 or TRBD2 (6 bases each). The CDR3 extends over 13 amino acids. Germline lookup yields CDR1 MNHEY and CDR2 SVGEGT.

Of note for this clonotype: This may come from a read error, since a much larger clone is one base off. The chain carries TRBV20-1 and TRBJ2-7; D not resolved. Trimming shortened V by 0 bases and J by 1 base, and 16 bases separated the two germline ends. CDR3 length: 16 amino acids. CDR1 DFQATT and CDR2 SNEGSKA come from the germline V gene (reference sequence). Here the CDR3 reads CSARDQQWAVSYEQYF. As DNA, the CDR3 is TGCAGTGCTAGAGATCAGCAGTGGGCCGTATCCTACGAGCAGTACTTC.

With regard to this clonotype: A read error may account for a junction end that differs from germline. The rearrangement joins TRBV30 to TRBJ1-2; D might be TRBD1 (5 bases). The CDR3 is 13 amino acids. Looked up from germline, CDR1 is GTSNPN and CDR2 is SVGIG (reference sequence). CDR3 bases: TGTGCCTGGAATGTATCGGACAACTATGGTTACACCTTC. Protein product: CAWNVSDNYGYTF. Drawing the rest from reference TRBV30 and TRBJ1-2, the complete variable domain is SQTIHQWPATLVQPVGSPLSLECTVEGTSNPNLYWYRQAAGRGLQLLFYSVGIGQISSEVPQNLSASRPQDRQFILSSKKLLLSDSGFYLCAWNVSDNYGYTFGSGTRLTVV.

Worth noting for this clonotype: In this CDR3 the conserved last residue, phenylalanine or tryptophan, is missing, so a read error is likely. This CDR3 reads CASSNVETQYL. For the CDR3, the DNA is TGTGCCAGCAGTAACGTGGAGACCCAGTACCTC. The rearrangement links TRBV6-1 to TRBJ2-5; D not certain. Germline assignment: CDR1 MNHNS and CDR2 SASEGT. This CDR3 region has 11 residues. V lost 5 bases and J 5 bases, leaving 6 bases between the germline ends.

A word on this clonotype: One end of the junction varies from germline; a read error may be responsible. The CDR3 nucleotides are TGTACCAGTAACTTGGCGGGAGCAAACAATGAGCAGTTCTTC. It yields the protein CTSNLAGANNEQFF. The rearrangement uses TRBV11-2 and TRBJ2-1; 7 bases are a match to TRBD2. The CDR3 is 14 amino acids. CDR1 and CDR2 (germline): SGHAT, FQNNGV.

A note on this clonotype: This may arise from a read error, as a much more abundant clone is one base away. V usage is TRBV7-8 and J usage is TRBJ2-6; a possible D gene is TRBD1 (5 bases). CDR1 is SGHVS and CDR2 is FQNEAQ in the germline V gene. This CDR3 has 16 residues. The CDR3 DNA follows: TGTGCCAGCAGCATACGTTTAGGAACTGGGGCCAACATCCTGACTTTC. This codes for CASSIRLGTGANILTF. The variable domain in full, completed from reference TRBV7-8 and TRBJ2-6, reads GAGVSQSPRYKVAKRGQDVALRCDPISGHVSLFWYQQALGQGPEFLTYFQNEAQLDKSGLPSDRFFAERPEGSVSTLKIQRTQQEDSAVYLCASSIRLGTGANILTFGAGSRLTVL.